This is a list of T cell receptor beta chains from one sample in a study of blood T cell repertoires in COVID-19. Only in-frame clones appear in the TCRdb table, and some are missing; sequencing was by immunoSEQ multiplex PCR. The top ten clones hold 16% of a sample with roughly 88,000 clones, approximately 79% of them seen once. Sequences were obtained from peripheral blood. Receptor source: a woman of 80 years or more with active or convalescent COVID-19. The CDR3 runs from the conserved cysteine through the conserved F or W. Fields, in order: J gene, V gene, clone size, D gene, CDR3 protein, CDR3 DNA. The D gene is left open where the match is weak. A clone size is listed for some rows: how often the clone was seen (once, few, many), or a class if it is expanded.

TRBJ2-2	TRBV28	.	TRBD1	CASSHRGGNTGELFF	TGTGCCAGCAGTCACAGGGGTGGGAACACCGGGGAGCTGTTTTTT
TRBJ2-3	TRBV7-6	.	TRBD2	CASSLAPSGNTDTQYF	TGTGCCAGCAGCTTAGCGCCTAGCGGAAACACAGATACGCAGTATTTT
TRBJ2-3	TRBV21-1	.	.	CASTFFHRGGRDKSTDTQYF	TGTGCCAGCACTTTCTTCCACCGGGGGGGTCGGGACAAAAGCACAGATACGCAGTATTTT
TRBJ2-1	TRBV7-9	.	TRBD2	CASSAVRAGSYNEQFF	TGTGCCAGCAGCGCCGTGCGAGCGGGGTCCTACAATGAGCAGTTCTTC
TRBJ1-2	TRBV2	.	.	CASRGGGIANYGYTF	TGTGCCAGCAGGGGCGGGGGGATAGCTAACTATGGCTACACCTTC
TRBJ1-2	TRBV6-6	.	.	CASSYGQGTYGYTF	TGTGCCAGCAGTTATGGTCAGGGTACCTATGGCTACACCTTC
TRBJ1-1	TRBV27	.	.	CASSSLQVTEAFF	TGTGCCAGCAGTTCGCTACAGGTCACTGAAGCTTTCTTT
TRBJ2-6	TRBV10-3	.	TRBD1	CAISQGTGTSGANVLTF	TGTGCCATCAGTCAGGGGACAGGGACATCTGGGGCCAACGTCCTGACTTTC
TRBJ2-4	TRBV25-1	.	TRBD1	CATGTEVNIQYF	TGTGCCACAGGGACAGAAGTAAACATTCAGTACTTC
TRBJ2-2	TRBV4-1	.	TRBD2	CASSQDPAKIGTSGRGTGELFF	TGCGCCAGCAGCCAAGATCCGGCTAAGATAGGGACTAGCGGGAGAGGGACCGGGGAGCTGTTTTTT
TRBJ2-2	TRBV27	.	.	CASSPQGLIVTGELFF	TGTGCCAGCAGTCCCCAGGGACTTATAGTAACCGGGGAGCTGTTTTTT
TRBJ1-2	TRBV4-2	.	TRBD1	CASSQAGTEYGYTF	TGTGCCAGCAGCCAAGCCGGGACAGAGTATGGCTACACCTTC
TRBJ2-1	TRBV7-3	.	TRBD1	CASSSTGQGIGEQFF	TGTGCCAGCAGCTCCACGGGACAGGGAATCGGTGAGCAGTTCTTC
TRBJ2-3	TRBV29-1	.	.	CSIGVGSDTQYF	TGCAGCATCGGGGTTGGATCAGATACGCAGTATTTT
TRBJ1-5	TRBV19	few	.	CASSFRGGNQPQHF	TGTGCCAGTAGTTTTAGGGGTGGCAATCAGCCCCAGCATTTT
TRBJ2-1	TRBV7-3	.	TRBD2	CASSRLAGGYNEQFF	TGTGCCAGCAGCCGCCTAGCGGGGGGCTACAATGAGCAGTTCTTC
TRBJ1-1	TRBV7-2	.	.	CASSFQDKGTEAFF	TGTGCCAGCAGCTTCCAGGACAAGGGGACTGAAGCTTTCTTT
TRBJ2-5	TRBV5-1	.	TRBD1	CASSSKTGGGETQYF	TGCGCCAGCAGCTCTAAGACAGGGGGCGGTGAGACCCAGTACTTC
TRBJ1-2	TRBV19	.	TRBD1	CASSITGVVYGYTF	TGTGCCAGTAGTATAACAGGGGTCGTTTATGGCTACACCTTC
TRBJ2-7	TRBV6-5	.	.	CATTYRAGYEQYF	TGTGCCACTACGTACAGGGCAGGCTACGAGCAGTACTTC
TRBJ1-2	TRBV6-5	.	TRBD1	CASSYSTGINGYTF	TGTGCCAGCAGTTACTCGACAGGGATAAATGGCTACACCTTC
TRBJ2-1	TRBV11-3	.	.	CASSLGPRGGIYNEQFF	TGTGCCAGCAGCTTAGGGCCTCGGGGCGGGATCTACAATGAGCAGTTCTTC
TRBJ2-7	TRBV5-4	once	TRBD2	CASSPGLAGGFEQYF	TGTGCCAGCAGCCCGGGACTAGCGGGGGGGTTCGAGCAGTACTTC
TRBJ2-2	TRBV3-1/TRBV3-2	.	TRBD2	CASSQEHRLAGGPGELFF	TGTGCCAGCAGCCAAGAGCATCGACTAGCGGGGGGGCCCGGGGAGCTGTTTTTT
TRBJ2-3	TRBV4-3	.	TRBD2	CASSQDPVVAGGTDTQYF	TGCGCCAGCAGCCAAGACCCGGTGGTAGCGGGAGGCACAGATACGCAGTATTTT
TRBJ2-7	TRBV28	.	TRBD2	CASSERLAKPYEQYF	TGTGCCAGCAGTGAACGACTAGCGAAACCCTACGAGCAGTACTTC
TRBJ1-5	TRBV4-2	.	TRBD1	CASNRGGSNQPQHF	TGTGCCAGCAACAGGGGGGGTAGCAATCAGCCCCAGCATTTT
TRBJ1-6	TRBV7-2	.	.	CASSLRPGLSARNSPLHF	TGTGCCAGCAGCTTACGGCCGGGGTTATCCGCCCGCAATTCACCCCTCCACTTT
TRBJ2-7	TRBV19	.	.	CASSMGSTDEQYF	TGTGCCAGTAGTATGGGCTCTACAGACGAGCAGTACTTC
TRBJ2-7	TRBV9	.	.	CASSVAGQGYEQYF	TGTGCCAGCAGCGTAGCTGGGCAGGGGTACGAGCAGTACTTC
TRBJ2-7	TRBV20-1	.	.	CSARSGHEQYF	TGCAGTGCTAGATCAGGGCACGAGCAGTACTTC
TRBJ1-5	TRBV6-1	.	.	CASSEARYQRDQPQHF	TGTGCCAGCAGTGAAGCGAGATACCAGAGGGATCAGCCCCAGCATTTT
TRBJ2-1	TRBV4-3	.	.	CASSQGRQGFEQFF	TGCGCCAGCAGCCAAGGACGTCAGGGTTTTGAGCAGTTCTTC
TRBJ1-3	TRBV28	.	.	CASSFYGRSGNTIYF	TGTGCCAGCAGTTTTTACGGTCGCTCTGGAAACACCATATATTTT
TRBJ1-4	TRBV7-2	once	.	CASSFMAEEKLFF	TGTGCCAGCAGCTTCATGGCGGAAGAAAAACTGTTTTTT
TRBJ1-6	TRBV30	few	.	CAWSVGQGNSPLHF	TGTGCCTGGAGTGTAGGGCAGGGTAATTCACCCCTCCACTTT
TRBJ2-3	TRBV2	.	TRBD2	CASRVTSGGTDTQYF	TGTGCCAGCAGAGTAACTAGCGGGGGCACAGATACGCAGTATTTT
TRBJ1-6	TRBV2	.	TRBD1	CASSVGQGVNSPLHF	TGTGCCAGCAGTGTGGGACAGGGGGTTAATTCACCCCTCCACTTT
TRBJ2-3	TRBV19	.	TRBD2	CASRGLATDTQYF	TGTGCCAGTAGGGGACTAGCGACAGATACGCAGTATTTT
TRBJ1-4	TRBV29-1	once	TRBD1	CSVLGQGNEKLFF	TGCAGCGTTTTGGGACAGGGGAATGAAAAACTGTTTTTT
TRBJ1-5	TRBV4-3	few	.	CASSQDKGVGQPQHF	TGCGCCAGCAGCCAAGATAAGGGGGTGGGACAGCCCCAGCATTTT
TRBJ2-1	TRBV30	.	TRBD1	CAWSKGANNEQFF	TGTGCCTGGAGTAAGGGGGCTAACAATGAGCAGTTCTTC
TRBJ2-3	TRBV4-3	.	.	CASSQALYGSRTDTQYF	TGCGCCAGCAGCCAAGCCCTCTATGGGAGTAGGACAGATACGCAGTATTTT
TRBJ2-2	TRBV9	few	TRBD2	CASSSRLAGGRNTGELFF	TGTGCCAGCAGCTCCCGACTAGCGGGAGGAAGGAACACCGGGGAGCTGTTTTTT
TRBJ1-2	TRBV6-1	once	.	CASSENRDGYTF	TGTGCCAGCAGTGAAAACAGGGATGGCTACACCTTC
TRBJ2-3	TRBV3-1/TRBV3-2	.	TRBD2	CASSQNGLAGGRDTQYF	TGTGCCAGCAGCCAAAACGGACTAGCGGGAGGTAGAGATACGCAGTATTTT
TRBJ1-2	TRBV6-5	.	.	CASSYSTGIYGYTF	TGTGCCAGCAGTTACTCTACAGGAATCTATGGCTACACCTTC
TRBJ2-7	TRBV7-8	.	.	CASSLVARRGEQYF	TGTGCCAGCAGCTTAGTAGCCAGGCGGGGCGAGCAGTACTTC
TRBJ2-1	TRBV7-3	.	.	CASSPHQPGASYNEQFF	TGTGCCAGCAGCCCCCACCAACCGGGAGCGTCCTACAATGAGCAGTTCTTC